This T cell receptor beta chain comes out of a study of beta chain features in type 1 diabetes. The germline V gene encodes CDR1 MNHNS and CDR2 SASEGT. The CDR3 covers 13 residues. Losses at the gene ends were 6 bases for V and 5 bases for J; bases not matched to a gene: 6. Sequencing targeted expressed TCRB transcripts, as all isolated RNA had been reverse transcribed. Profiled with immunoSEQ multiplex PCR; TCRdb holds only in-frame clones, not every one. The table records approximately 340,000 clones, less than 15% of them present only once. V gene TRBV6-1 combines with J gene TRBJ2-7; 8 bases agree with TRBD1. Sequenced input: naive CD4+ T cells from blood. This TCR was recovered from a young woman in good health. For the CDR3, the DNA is TGTGCCAGCAGAAGACAGGGGACCAACGAGCAGTACTTC. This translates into CASRRQGTNEQYF.